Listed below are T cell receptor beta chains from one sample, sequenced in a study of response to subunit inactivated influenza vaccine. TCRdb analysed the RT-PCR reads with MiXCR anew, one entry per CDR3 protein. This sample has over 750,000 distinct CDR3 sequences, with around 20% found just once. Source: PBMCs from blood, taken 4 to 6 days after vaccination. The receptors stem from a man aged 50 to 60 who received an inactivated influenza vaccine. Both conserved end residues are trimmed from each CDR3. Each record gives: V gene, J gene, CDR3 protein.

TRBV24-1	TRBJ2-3	ATSAGGRGGADTQY
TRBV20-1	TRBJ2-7	SARDLRKSSSYEQY
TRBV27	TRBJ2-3	ASGPSWRTQY
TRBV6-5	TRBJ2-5	ASSHDRETQY
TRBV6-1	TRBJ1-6	ASSKGTGRPSSYNSPLH
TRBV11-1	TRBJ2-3	ANSLGGTGLRRDTQY
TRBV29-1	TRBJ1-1	SAHREDTEAF
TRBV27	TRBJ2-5	ASSYRDSQETQY
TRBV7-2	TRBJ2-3	ASSLYAEVGDTQY
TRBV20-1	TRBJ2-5	SARVPPRETQY
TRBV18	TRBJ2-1	ASSPSAMSYNEQF
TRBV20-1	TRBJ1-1	SAGIGSLNTEAF
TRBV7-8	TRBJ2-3	ASSLGESGTQY
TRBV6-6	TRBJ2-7	ASSSAGDFQY
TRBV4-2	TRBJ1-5	ASSQERGERNQPQH
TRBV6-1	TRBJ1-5	ASSSVLQPQH
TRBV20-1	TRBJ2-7	SASLAGGPGEQY
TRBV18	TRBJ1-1	ASSPDARAEAF
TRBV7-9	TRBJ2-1	ASSSSPEYEQF
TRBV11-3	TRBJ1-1	ASSLGIGLNTEAF
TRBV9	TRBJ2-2	ASSVARGERGTGELF
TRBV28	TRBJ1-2	ASTQGRDYGYT
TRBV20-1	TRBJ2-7	SARRTGGYEQY
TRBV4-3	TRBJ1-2	ASSRQPAGQGSYGYT
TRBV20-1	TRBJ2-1	SARYSSTPGDEQF
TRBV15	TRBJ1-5	ATSRDMGKPQPQH
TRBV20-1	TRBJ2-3	SAEGTSGSADTQY
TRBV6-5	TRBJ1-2	ASSYGTGRNYGYT
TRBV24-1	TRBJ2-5	ATSDRGTGRSETQY
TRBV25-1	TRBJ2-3	ASSESVSQY
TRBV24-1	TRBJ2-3	ATSALAGDYTDTQY
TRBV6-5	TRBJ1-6	ASSWGSSYNSPLH
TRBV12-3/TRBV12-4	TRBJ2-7	ASSLGRGLSYEQY
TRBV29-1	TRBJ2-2	SVNVWAAKYTGELF
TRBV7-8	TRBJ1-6	ASSYRTAIDSPLH
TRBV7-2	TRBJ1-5	ASSQGQVNQPQH
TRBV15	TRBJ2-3	ATSRDPGPDTQY
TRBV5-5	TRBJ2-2	ASSLVQTGELF
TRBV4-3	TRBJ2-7	ASSQVGVPSYEQY
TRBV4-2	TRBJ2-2	ASSQASGGASGTGELF
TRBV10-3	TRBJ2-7	AISESELADNYEQY
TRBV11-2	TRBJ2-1	ASSPRGRRGGYSNEQF
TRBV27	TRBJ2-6	ASSLWAGWGTGANVLT
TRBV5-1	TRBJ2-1	ASSLASSGGYNEQF
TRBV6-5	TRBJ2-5	ASTYTTLETQY
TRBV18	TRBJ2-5	ASSPTTTQETQY
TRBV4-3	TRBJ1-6	ASSQGGSPLH
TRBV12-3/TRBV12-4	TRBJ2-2	ASSYQGPGELF
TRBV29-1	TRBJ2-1	SVRGRLAHDNEQF
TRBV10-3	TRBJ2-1	AITSRASYNEQF
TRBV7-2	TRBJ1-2	ASSLGPEYYGYT
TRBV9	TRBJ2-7	ASSVEPSGTYEQY
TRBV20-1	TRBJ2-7	SAPAGVSYEQY
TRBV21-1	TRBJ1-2	ASSRAGNGYT
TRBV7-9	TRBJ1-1	ASSFDTVNTEAF